This entry describes one TCR beta chain. This sample is part of a study of control samples from healthy donors and cancer patients. Sequencing used immunoSEQ multiplex PCR; TCRdb keeps in-frame clones, though not all of them. Of approximately 140,000 clones listed, 89% are singletons. Germline V CDR1 and CDR2: MNHEY, SVGAGI. The CDR3 length is 11 residues. The V and J ends lost 9 bases and 2 bases respectively, with 7 bases between them. V gene TRBV6-5 combines with J gene TRBJ2-5, with no clear D. Material: PBMCs. The source of this sequence is a man aged 50-60 years with head and neck cancer. CDR3 protein: CARSKQETQYF. The CDR3 coding sequence is TGTGCCAGGAGCAAACAAGAGACCCAGTACTTC.